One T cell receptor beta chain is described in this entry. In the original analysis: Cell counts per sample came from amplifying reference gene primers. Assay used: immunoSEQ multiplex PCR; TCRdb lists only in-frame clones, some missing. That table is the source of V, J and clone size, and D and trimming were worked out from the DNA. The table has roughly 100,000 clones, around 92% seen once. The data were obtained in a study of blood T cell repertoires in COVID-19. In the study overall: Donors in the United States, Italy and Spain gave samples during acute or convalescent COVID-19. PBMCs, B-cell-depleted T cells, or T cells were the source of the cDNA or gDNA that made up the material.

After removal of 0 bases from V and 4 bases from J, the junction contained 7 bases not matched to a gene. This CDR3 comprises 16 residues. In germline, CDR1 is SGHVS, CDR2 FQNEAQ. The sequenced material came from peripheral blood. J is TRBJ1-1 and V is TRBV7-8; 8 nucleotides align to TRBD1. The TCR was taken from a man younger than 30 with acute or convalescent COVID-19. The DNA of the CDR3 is TGTGCCAGCAGCTTAGCAGGGGGAACAGGGGGCACTGAAGCTTTCTTT. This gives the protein CASSLAGGTGGTEAFF.